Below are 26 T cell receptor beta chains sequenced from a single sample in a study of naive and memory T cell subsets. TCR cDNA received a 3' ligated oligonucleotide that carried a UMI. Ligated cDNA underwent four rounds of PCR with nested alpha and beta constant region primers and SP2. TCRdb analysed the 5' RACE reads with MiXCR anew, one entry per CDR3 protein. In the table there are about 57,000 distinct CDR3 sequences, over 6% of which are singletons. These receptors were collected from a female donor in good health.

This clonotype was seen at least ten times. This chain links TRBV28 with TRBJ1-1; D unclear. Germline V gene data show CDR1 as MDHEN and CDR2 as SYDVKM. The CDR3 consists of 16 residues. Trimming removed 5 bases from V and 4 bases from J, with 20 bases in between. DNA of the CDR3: TGTGCCAGCAGTGACCGTGGGAGGGCGGGCGCCACTGAAGCTTTCTTT. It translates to CASSDRGRAGATEAFF.

The CDR3 loop is CASTTTRDSLGYGYTF. CDR3 in DNA: TGTGCCAGCACCACAACCCGGGACAGTCTGGGCTATGGCTACACCTTC. V is TRBV6-1 and J is TRBJ1-2, with 7 bases fitting TRBD1. Trimming took 7 bases from V and 4 from J; bases not matched to a gene: 15. This CDR3 is 16 amino acids long. Germline assignment: CDR1 MNHNS and CDR2 SASEGT.

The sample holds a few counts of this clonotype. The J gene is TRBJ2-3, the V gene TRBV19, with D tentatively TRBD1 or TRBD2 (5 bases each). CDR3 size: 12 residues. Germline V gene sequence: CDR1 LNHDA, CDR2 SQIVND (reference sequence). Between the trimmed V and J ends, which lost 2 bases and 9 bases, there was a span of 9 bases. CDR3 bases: TGTGCCAGTAGTATACCTGGGGACACGCAGTATTTT. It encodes CASSIPGDTQYF.

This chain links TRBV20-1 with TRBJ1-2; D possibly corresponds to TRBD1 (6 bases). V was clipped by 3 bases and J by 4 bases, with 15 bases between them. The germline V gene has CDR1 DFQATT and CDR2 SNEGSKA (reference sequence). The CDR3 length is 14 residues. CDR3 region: CSASRQGRGYGYTF. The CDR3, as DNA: TGCAGTGCTAGTCGTCAGGGCAGGGGCTATGGCTACACCTTC.

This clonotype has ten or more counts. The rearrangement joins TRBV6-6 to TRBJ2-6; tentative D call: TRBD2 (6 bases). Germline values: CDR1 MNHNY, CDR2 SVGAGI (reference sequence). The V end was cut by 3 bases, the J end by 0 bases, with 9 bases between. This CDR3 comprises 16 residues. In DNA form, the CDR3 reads TGTGCCAGCAGTTATGGAGGGAGCTCTGGGGCCAACGTCCTGACTTTC. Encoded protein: CASSYGGSSGANVLTF.

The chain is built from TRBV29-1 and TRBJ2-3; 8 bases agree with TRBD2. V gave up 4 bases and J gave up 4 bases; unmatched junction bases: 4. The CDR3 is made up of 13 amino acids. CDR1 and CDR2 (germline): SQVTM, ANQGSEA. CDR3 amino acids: CSVAGGIADTQYF. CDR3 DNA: TGCAGCGTTGCGGGGGGGATTGCAGATACGCAGTATTTT.

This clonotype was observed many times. For the CDR3, the DNA is TGTGCCAGCAGCCCCCAGCCCCTTAGGGGGAACACTGAAGCTTTCTTT. Translating gives CASSPQPLRGNTEAFF. The rearrangement uses TRBV7-2 and TRBJ1-1; a weak D match, TRBD1 (5 bases). Trimming pared 5 bases from V and 1 base from J, leaving 17 bases between. Looked up from germline, CDR1 is SGHTA and CDR2 is FQGNSA. This CDR3 has 16 amino acids.

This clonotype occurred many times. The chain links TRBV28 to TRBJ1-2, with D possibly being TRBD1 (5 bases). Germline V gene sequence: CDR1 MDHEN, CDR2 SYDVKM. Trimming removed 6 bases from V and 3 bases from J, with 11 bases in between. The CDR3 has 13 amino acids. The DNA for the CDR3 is TGTGCCAGCAGAGGGGCCGTTTACTATGGCTACACCTTC. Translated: CASRGAVYYGYTF.

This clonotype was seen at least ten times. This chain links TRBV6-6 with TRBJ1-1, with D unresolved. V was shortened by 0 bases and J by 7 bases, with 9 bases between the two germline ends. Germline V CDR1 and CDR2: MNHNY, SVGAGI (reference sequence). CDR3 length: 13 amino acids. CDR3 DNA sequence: TGTGCCAGCAGTTACTCGGTAACTGATGAAGCTTTCTTT. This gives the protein CASSYSVTDEAFF.

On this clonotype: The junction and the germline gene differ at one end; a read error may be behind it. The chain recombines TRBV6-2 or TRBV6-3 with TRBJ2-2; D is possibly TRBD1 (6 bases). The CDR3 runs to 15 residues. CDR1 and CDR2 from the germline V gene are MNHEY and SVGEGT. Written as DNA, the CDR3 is TGTGCCCGCAGTTCCCATAAAACAGGGTCACTGGAGCTGTTTTTT. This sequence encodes CARSSHKTGSLELFF.

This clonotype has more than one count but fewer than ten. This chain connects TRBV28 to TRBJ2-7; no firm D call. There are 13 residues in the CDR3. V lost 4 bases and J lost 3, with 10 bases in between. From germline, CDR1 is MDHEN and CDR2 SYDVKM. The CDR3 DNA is TGTGCCAGCAGTTCGGCAGGCCGCTACGAGCAGTACTTC. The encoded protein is CASSSAGRYEQYF. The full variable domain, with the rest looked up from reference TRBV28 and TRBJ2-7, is DVKVTQSSRYLVKRTGEKVFLECVQDMDHENMFWYRQDPGLGLRLIYFSYDVKMKEKGDIPEGYSVSREKKERFSLILESASTNQTSMYLCASSSAGRYEQYFGPGTRLTVT.

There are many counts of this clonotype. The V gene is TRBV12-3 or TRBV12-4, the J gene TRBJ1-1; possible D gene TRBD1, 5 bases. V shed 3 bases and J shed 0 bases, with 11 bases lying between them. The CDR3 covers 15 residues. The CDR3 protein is CASSFRDGMNTEAFF. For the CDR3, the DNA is TGTGCCAGCAGTTTCCGGGACGGTATGAACACTGAAGCTTTCTTT.

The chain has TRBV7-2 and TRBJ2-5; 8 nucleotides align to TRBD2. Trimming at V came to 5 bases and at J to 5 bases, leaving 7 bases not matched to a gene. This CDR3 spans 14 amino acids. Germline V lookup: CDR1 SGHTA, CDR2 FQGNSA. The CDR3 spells CASSLGGAGETQYF. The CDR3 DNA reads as TGTGCCAGCAGCCTCGGGGGGGCCGGGGAGACCCAGTACTTC.

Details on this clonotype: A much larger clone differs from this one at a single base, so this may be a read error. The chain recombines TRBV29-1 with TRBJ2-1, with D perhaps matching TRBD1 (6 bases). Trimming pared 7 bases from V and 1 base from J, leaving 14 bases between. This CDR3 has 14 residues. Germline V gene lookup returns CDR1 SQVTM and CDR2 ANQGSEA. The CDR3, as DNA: TGCAGCGCCGGGGACATGGCATCCTACAATGAGCAGTTCTTC. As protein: CSAGDMASYNEQFF.

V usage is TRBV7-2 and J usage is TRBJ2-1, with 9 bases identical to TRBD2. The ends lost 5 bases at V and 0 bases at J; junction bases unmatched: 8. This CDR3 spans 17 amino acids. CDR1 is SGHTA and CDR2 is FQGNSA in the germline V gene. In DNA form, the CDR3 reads TGTGCCAGCAGCCCAAGCCTAGCGGGGAGCTCCTACAATGAGCAGTTCTTC. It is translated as CASSPSLAGSSYNEQFF.

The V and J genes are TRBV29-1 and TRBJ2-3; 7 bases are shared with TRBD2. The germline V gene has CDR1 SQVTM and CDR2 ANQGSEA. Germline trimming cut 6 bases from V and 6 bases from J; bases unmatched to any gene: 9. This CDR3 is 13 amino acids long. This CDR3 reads CSVGSGAVDTQYF. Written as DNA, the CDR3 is TGCAGCGTGGGGAGCGGGGCAGTTGATACGCAGTATTTT.

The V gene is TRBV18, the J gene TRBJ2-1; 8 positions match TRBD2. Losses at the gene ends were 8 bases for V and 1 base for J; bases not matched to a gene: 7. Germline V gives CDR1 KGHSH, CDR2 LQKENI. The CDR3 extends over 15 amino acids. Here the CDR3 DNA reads TGTGCCAGCCTACGGGGGGGGGCTTCCTACAATGAGCAGTTCTTC. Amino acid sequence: CASLRGGASYNEQFF.

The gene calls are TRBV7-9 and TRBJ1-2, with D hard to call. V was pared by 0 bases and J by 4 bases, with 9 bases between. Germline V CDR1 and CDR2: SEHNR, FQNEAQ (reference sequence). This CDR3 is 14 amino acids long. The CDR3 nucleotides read TGTGCCAGCAGCTTAGCGGCAGAGTCCTATGGCTACACCTTC. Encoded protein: CASSLAAESYGYTF.

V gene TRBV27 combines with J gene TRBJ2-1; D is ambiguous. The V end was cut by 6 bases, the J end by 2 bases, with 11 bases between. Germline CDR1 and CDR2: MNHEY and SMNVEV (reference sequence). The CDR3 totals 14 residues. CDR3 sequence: CASRVSGPYNEQFF. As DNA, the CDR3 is TGTGCCAGCAGGGTCAGTGGACCCTACAATGAGCAGTTCTTC.

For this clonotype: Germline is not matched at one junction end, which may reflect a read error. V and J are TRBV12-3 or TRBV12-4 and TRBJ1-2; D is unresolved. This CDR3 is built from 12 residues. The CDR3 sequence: CASSLFPVDYNF. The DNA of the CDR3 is TGTGCCAGCAGTTTATTCCCGGTCGACTACAACTTC.

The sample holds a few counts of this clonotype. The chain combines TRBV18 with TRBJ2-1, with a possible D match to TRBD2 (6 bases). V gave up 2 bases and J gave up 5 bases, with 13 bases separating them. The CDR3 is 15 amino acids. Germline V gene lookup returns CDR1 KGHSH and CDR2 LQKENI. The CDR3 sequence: CASSPGTRINNEQFF. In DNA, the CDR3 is TGTGCCAGCTCACCAGGGACTCGAATCAACAATGAGCAGTTCTTC.

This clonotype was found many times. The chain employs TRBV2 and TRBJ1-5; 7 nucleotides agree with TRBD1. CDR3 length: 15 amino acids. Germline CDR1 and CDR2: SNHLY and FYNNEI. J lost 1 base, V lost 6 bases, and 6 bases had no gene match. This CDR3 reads CASSIQGLSNQPQHF. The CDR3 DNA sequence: TGTGCCAGCAGCATACAGGGGTTAAGCAATCAGCCCCAGCATTTT.

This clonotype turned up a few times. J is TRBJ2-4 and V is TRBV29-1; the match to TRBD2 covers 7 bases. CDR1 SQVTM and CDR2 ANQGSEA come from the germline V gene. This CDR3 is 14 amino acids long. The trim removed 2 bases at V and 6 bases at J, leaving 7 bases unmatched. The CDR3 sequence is CSVEFGLAANIQYF. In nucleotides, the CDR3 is TGCAGCGTTGAATTCGGCCTAGCGGCAAACATTCAGTACTTC.

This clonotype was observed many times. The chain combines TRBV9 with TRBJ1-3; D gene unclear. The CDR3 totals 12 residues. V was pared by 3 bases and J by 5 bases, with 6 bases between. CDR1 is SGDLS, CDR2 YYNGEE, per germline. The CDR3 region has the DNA TGTGCCAGCAGCGGACTTCGAAACACCATATATTTT. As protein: CASSGLRNTIYF.

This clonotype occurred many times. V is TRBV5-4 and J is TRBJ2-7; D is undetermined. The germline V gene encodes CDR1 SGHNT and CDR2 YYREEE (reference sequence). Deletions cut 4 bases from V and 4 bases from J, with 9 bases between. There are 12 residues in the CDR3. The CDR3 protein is CASSPAGYEQYF. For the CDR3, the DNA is TGTGCCAGCAGCCCCGCCGGATACGAGCAGTACTTC.

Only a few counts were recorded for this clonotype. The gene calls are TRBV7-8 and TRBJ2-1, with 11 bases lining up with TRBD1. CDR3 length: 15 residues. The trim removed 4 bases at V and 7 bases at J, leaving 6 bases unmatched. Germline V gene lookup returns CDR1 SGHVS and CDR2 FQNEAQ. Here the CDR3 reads CASSSYGQGANEQFF. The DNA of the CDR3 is TGTGCCAGCAGCTCATACGGACAGGGGGCAAATGAGCAGTTCTTC.